This T cell receptor beta chain was profiled in a study of STAT5B mutations in CD4+ large granular lymphocyte leukemia. The method was immunoSEQ multiplex PCR; TCRdb's version includes in-frame clones alone and lacks a portion of them. The table lists around 30,000 clones, under 80% of them singletons. The CDR3 extends over 14 amino acids. Germline assignment: CDR1 SNHLY and CDR2 FYNNEI. V lost 0 bases to trimming and J lost 9 bases; unmatched junction nucleotides: 5. This receptor was obtained from a human donor in good health. The V and J genes are TRBV2 and TRBJ1-1, with TRBD1 matching over 9 bases. Specimen: CD4+ T cells from blood buffy coats. The CDR3 DNA follows: TGTGCCAGCAGTGAAGCAACAGGGGGCGTGAAAGCTTTCTTT. This encodes CASSEATGGVKAFF. Supplemented by reference TRBV2 and TRBJ1-1, the full variable domain reads EPEVTQTPSHQVTQMGQEVILRCVPISNHLYFYWYRQILGQKVEFLVSFYNNEISEKSEIFDDQFSVERPDGSNFTLKIRSTKLEDSAMYFCASSEATGGVKAFFGQGTRLTVV.